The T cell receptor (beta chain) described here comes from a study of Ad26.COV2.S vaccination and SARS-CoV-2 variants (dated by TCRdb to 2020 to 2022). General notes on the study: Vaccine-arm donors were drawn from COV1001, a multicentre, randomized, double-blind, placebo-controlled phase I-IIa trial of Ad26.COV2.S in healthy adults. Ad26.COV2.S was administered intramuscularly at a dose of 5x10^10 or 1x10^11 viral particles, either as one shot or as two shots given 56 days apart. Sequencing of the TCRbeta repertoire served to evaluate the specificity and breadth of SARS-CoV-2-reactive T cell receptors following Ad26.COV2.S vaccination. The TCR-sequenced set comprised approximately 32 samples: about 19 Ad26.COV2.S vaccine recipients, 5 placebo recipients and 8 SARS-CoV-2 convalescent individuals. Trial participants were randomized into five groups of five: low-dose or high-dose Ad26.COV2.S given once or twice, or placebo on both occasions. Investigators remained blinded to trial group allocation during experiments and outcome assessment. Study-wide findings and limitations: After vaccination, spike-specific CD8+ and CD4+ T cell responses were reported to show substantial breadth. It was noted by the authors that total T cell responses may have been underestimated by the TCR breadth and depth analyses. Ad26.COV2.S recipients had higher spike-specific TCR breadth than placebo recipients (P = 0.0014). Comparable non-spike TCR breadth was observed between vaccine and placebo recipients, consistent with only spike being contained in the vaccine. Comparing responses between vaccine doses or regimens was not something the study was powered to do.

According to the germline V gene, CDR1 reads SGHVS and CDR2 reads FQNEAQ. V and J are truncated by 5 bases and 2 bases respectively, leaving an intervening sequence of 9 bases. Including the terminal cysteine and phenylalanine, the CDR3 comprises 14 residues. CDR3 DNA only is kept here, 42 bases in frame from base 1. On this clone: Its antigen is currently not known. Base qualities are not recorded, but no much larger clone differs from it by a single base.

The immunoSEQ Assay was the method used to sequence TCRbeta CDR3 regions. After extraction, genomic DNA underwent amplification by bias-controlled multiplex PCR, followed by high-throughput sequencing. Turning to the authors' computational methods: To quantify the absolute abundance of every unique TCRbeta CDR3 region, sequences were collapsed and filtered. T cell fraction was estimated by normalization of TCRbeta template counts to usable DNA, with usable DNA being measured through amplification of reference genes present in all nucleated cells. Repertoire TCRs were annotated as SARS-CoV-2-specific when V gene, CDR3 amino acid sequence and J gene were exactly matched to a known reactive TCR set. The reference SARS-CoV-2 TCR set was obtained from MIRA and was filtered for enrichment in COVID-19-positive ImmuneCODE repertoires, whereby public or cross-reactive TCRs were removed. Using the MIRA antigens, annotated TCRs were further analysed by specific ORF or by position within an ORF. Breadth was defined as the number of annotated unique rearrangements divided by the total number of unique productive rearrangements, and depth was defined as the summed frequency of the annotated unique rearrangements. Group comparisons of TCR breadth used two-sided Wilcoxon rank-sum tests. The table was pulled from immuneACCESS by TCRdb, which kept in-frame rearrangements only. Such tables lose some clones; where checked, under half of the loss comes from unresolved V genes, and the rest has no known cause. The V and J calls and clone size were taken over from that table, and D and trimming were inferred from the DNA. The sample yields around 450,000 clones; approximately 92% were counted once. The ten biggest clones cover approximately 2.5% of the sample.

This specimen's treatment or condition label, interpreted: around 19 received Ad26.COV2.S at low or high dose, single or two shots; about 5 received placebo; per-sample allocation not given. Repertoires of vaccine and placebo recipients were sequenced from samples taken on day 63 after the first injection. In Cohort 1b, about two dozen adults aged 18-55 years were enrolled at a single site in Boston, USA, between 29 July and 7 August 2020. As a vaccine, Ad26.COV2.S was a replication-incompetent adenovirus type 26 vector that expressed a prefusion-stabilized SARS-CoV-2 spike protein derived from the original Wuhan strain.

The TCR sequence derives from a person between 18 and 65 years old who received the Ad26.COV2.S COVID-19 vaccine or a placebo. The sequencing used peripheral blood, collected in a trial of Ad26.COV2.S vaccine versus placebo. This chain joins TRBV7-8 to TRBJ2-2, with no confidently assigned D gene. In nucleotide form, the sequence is TGTGCCAGCAGCCCTCAGGACAACACCGGGGAGCTGTTTTTT. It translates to CASSPQDNTGELFF.